Below are 27 T cell receptor beta chains sequenced from a single sample in a study of T cells in Graves' hyperthyroidism and ophthalmopathy. It was RNA transcripts that yielded the amplified TCR beta CDR3 regions. The HTBI set primed first-round TCR CDR3 RT-PCR. MiXCR was run by TCRdb on the multiplex PCR reads, yielding one entry per CDR3 protein. The sample holds about 380,000 distinct CDR3 sequences, about 15% seen once. The sequenced sample consisted of blood. These receptor sequences come from a woman between 55 and 75 years old with Graves' hyperthyroidism.

In this sample, this clonotype turned up many times. This chain links TRBV28 with TRBJ2-3; the match to TRBD2 covers 15 bases. This CDR3 region has 16 residues. V dropped 3 bases and J dropped 5; count of bases not matched to a gene: 3. Germline assignment: CDR1 MDHEN and CDR2 SYDVKM. The CDR3 loop is CASSFGLAGGQDTQYF. CDR3 nucleotide sequence: TGTGCCAGCAGTTTCGGACTAGCGGGAGGGCAAGATACGCAGTATTTT.

This clonotype was seen a few times. One base away lies a much larger clone, so this may be a sequencing read error. The chain has TRBV11-2 and TRBJ2-7; 8 nucleotides align to TRBD1. J gave up 4 bases and V 5 bases, and 10 bases lay outside the gene matches. Germline V lookup: CDR1 SGHAT, CDR2 FQNNGV. This CDR3 region has 15 residues. The CDR3 sequence is CASSVPGQEAYEQYF. Written as DNA, the CDR3 is TGTGCCAGCAGCGTACCGGGACAGGAGGCTTACGAGCAGTACTTC.

V is TRBV19 and J is TRBJ2-1; D perhaps matches TRBD1 (6 bases). V was clipped by 6 bases and J by 0 bases, with 12 bases between them. This CDR3 is 15 amino acids long. CDR1 and CDR2 from the germline V gene are LNHDA and SQIVND (reference sequence). The CDR3 coding sequence is TGTGCCAGTAGGACCGACAGGAACTCCTACAATGAGCAGTTCTTC. Protein: CASRTDRNSYNEQFF.

V is TRBV4-1 and J is TRBJ2-7; a weak D match, TRBD1 (6 bases). There are 16 residues in the CDR3. V was clipped by 3 bases and J by 0 bases, with 15 bases between them. Germline V gene data show CDR1 as MGHRA and CDR2 as YSYEKL. This chain's CDR3 is CASSQYTGLSSYEQYF. The CDR3 DNA follows: TGCGCCAGCAGCCAGTATACAGGGCTGAGCTCCTACGAGCAGTACTTC.

This clonotype was recorded many times. The chain combines TRBV5-1 with TRBJ2-3, with D possibly being TRBD2 (6 bases). The CDR3 loop spans 14 amino acids. Germline CDR1 SGHRS, CDR2 YFSETQ. Trimming pared 0 bases from V and 3 bases from J, leaving 8 bases between. CDR3 sequence (DNA): TGCGCCAGCAGCTTGGACGGAGGGACAGATACGCAGTATTTT. This translates into CASSLDGGTDTQYF.

In this sample, this clonotype turned up a few times. The chain is built from TRBV4-1 and TRBJ2-3; 10 positions match TRBD2. Germline values: CDR1 MGHRA, CDR2 YSYEKL. CDR3 length: 17 amino acids. V lost 1 base, J lost 5 bases, and 9 bases stayed unmatched. CDR3 sequence: CASSQVGVLAGKDTQYF. The CDR3 coding sequence is TGCGCCAGCAGCCAAGTGGGGGTACTAGCGGGAAAAGATACGCAGTATTTT.

This clonotype was seen repeatedly, ten times or more. The chain carries TRBV6-1 and TRBJ2-7, with TRBD1 matching 7 bases. The CDR3 runs 16 residues. Trimming cost V 5 bases and J 3 bases; bases outside gene matches: 13. Germline CDR1 reads MNHNS; CDR2 reads SASEGT. CDR3 sequence: CASSYLGQIPGYEQYF. The CDR3 DNA reads as TGTGCCAGCAGTTACTTGGGACAGATCCCCGGCTACGAGCAGTACTTC.

The chain uses TRBV5-1 and TRBJ2-1; D is undetermined. V lost 1 base, J lost 6 bases, and 11 bases lay in between. The CDR3 covers 14 residues. Germline lookup yields CDR1 SGHRS and CDR2 YFSETQ. Written as DNA, the CDR3 is TGCGCCAGCAGCTTGCAGCCGTCCCCCAATGAGCAGTTCTTC. Protein sequence: CASSLQPSPNEQFF.

The rearrangement links TRBV11-2 to TRBJ1-1; 8 bases are a match to TRBD1. V dropped 5 bases and J dropped 7; count of bases not matched to a gene: 6. CDR1 is SGHAT and CDR2 is FQNNGV in the germline V gene. The CDR3 runs to 13 residues. DNA of the CDR3: TGTGCCAGCAGCAAGGACAGGGCCAATGAAGCTTTCTTT. This encodes CASSKDRANEAFF.

This clonotype was seen repeatedly, ten times or more. The J gene is TRBJ2-7, the V gene TRBV7-8, with D possibly matching TRBD1 (5 bases). V was clipped by 1 base and J by 6 bases, with 13 bases between them. Germline-derived CDR1 and CDR2 are SGHVS and FQNEAQ. CDR3 length: 14 amino acids. The CDR3 nucleotides are TGTGCCAGCAGCTTAGTGAGGCAGGGTGGCGAGCAGTACTTC. Translating it yields CASSLVRQGGEQYF. Filled out from reference TRBV7-8 and TRBJ2-7, the complete variable domain reads GAGVSQSPRYKVAKRGQDVALRCDPISGHVSLFWYQQALGQGPEFLTYFQNEAQLDKSGLPSDRFFAERPEGSVSTLKIQRTQQEDSAVYLCASSLVRQGGEQYFGPGTRLTVT.

This chain connects TRBV5-1 to TRBJ2-2; 8 nucleotides match TRBD2. Germline V CDR1 and CDR2: SGHRS, YFSETQ. Trimming at V came to 3 bases and at J to 5 bases, leaving 9 bases not matched to a gene. This CDR3 has 16 amino acids. As DNA, the CDR3 is TGCGCCAGCAGCTCGACTAGCGTTACGGGAACCGGGGAGCTGTTTTTT. Residues: CASSSTSVTGTGELFF.

This clonotype has ten or more counts. The V and J genes are TRBV18 and TRBJ2-2, with a tentative D call TRBD1 (6 bases). The CDR3 contains 16 residues. V lost 6 bases, J lost 6 bases, and 20 bases lay in between. Germline loops: CDR1 KGHSH, CDR2 LQKENI. The CDR3 region has the DNA TGTGCCAGCTCTACGAATTACCCGACAGGCCCCGGGGAGCTGTTTTTT. Translating gives CASSTNYPTGPGELFF.

This clonotype was seen only a few times. This may be a read error: a much more frequent sequence differs by one nucleotide. The chain combines TRBV7-2 with TRBJ2-3, with D hard to call. Germline values: CDR1 SGHTA, CDR2 FQGNSA. CDR3 length: 13 residues. The CDR3 protein is CASSLARTDAQYF. The DNA for the CDR3 is TGTGCCAGCAGCTTGGCTCGCACAGATGCGCAGTATTTT.

The sample holds a few counts of this clonotype. V usage is TRBV28 and J usage is TRBJ1-1; D gene ambiguous. The CDR3 length is 13 residues. Trimming shortened V by 8 bases and J by 6 bases, and 16 bases separated the two germline ends. Germline V CDR1 and CDR2: MDHEN, SYDVKM. In DNA, the CDR3 is TGTGCCAGCTCGAGTTTAATGAAGGCTGAAGCTTTCTTT. This sequence encodes CASSSLMKAEAFF.

This clonotype was seen repeatedly, ten times or more. V and J are TRBV3-1 and TRBJ2-3; TRBD1 agrees at 12 bases. Looked up from germline, CDR1 is LGHDT and CDR2 is YNNKEL (reference sequence). This CDR3 region has 15 residues. Unmatched junction bases numbered 5, after V lost 3 bases and J lost 7 bases. This chain's CDR3 is CASSHRGTGGYTQYF. The CDR3 DNA follows: TGTGCCAGCAGCCACCGCGGGACAGGGGGCTATACGCAGTATTTT.

The chain recombines TRBV5-1 with TRBJ1-5, with a tentative D call TRBD1 (6 bases). CDR1 is SGHRS, CDR2 YFSETQ, per germline. The CDR3 has 15 amino acids. The V end was cut by 5 bases, the J end by 5 bases, with 17 bases between. Here the CDR3 reads CASSISGAGYQPQHF. CDR3 nucleotides: TGCGCCAGCAGTATCTCGGGGGCTGGCTATCAGCCCCAGCATTTT.

This clonotype was seen repeatedly, ten times or more. The chain carries TRBV3-1 and TRBJ2-3; either TRBD1 or TRBD2 may supply D (5 bases each). This CDR3 has 14 residues. The germline gives CDR1 LGHDT, CDR2 YNNKEL (reference sequence). The V end lost 4 bases, the J end lost 2 bases, and 10 bases lay between the germline ends. The CDR3 protein is CASSRDVDTDTQYF. The CDR3 DNA follows: TGTGCCAGCAGCCGGGACGTGGACACAGATACGCAGTATTTT.

Ten or more counts support this clonotype. The gene calls are TRBV20-1 and TRBJ2-7; D possibly corresponds to TRBD2 (5 bases). V dropped 4 bases and J dropped 4 bases, with 8 bases sitting between them. The CDR3 extends over 11 amino acids. Per germline, CDR1 DFQATT and CDR2 SNEGSKA (reference sequence). The chain's CDR3 is CSAMRTYEQYF. DNA for the CDR3: TGCAGTGCTATGAGGACTTACGAGCAGTACTTC.

The V and J genes are TRBV5-1 and TRBJ2-5; a weak D match, TRBD2 (5 bases). The CDR3 runs to 15 residues. With 2 bases removed from V and 4 bases from J, the gap between germline ends came to 15 bases. CDR1 is SGHRS and CDR2 is YFSETQ in the germline V gene. The CDR3 DNA follows: TGCGCCAGCAGCTTCCAGACTGGGAGAGGAGAGACCCAGTACTTC. As protein: CASSFQTGRGETQYF.

This chain uses TRBV4-1 with TRBJ1-2, with D perhaps matching TRBD1 (5 bases). V shed 0 bases and J shed 4 bases, with 15 bases lying between them. Germline assignment: CDR1 MGHRA and CDR2 YSYEKL. The CDR3 contains 16 residues. The CDR3 here is CASSQDKAGRVYGYTF. Written as DNA, the CDR3 is TGCGCCAGCAGCCAAGATAAGGCAGGGAGAGTCTATGGCTACACCTTC.

This clonotype was detected ten times or more. The chain recombines TRBV20-1 with TRBJ2-3; D remains ambiguous. V lost 1 base and J 4 bases, leaving 9 bases between the germline ends. Germline CDR1 is DFQATT and CDR2 is SNEGSKA (reference sequence). The CDR3 runs to 13 residues. This chain's CDR3 is CSARASGPDTQYF. The DNA for the CDR3 is TGCAGTGCTAGAGCGTCCGGACCAGATACGCAGTATTTT.

This clonotype has ten or more counts. The rearrangement links TRBV11-2 to TRBJ2-1; 10 nucleotides line up with TRBD2. This CDR3 is 15 amino acids long. V was pared by 3 bases and J by 9 bases, with 8 bases of the junction left unmatched. Germline lookup yields CDR1 SGHAT and CDR2 FQNNGV. CDR3 region: CASSFPTSGNGEQFF. The DNA of the CDR3 is TGTGCCAGCAGCTTTCCCACTAGCGGGAACGGTGAGCAGTTCTTC.

V is TRBV27 and J is TRBJ1-1, with 10 bases matching TRBD1. The ends lost 2 bases at V and 5 bases at J; junction bases unmatched: 5. Germline-derived CDR1 and CDR2 are MNHEY and SMNVEV (reference sequence). The CDR3 is 15 amino acids. The CDR3 spells CASSLGQGGLTEAFF. The DNA of the CDR3 is TGTGCCAGCAGTTTAGGACAGGGGGGGTTGACTGAAGCTTTCTTT.

This clonotype was counted at least ten times. The rearrangement uses TRBV7-8 and TRBJ1-2; D uncertain. V was shortened by 1 base and J by 5 bases, with 17 bases between the two germline ends. The CDR3 consists of 16 residues. CDR1 and CDR2 (germline): SGHVS, FQNEAQ. The CDR3 sequence is CASSLDPRPTDYGYTF. CDR3 nucleotides: TGTGCCAGCAGCTTAGATCCACGGCCAACGGATTATGGCTACACCTTC.

This clonotype was recorded many times. This sequence joins TRBV20-1 and TRBJ2-7; the D gene could be TRBD1 or TRBD2 (5 bases each). V dropped 2 bases and J dropped 5 bases, with 13 bases sitting between them. The CDR3 length is 13 residues. Germline V CDR1 and CDR2: DFQATT, SNEGSKA (reference sequence). This CDR3 reads CSARPGPRNEQYF. CDR3 nucleotide sequence: TGCAGTGCTAGACCGGGACCGAGAAACGAGCAGTACTTC.

This clonotype was observed a few times. The chain couples TRBV7-9 to TRBJ2-5, with 8 bases lining up with TRBD1. The ends lost 2 bases at V and 5 bases at J; junction bases unmatched: 4. The length of the CDR3 is 14 residues. CDR1 is SEHNR, CDR2 FQNEAQ, per germline (reference sequence). Here the CDR3 reads CASSLTRGLETQYF. The CDR3 coding sequence is TGTGCCAGCAGCTTAACCAGGGGGCTGGAGACCCAGTACTTC.

The chain employs TRBV10-3 and TRBJ1-2; 7 bases match TRBD1. CDR1 ENHRY and CDR2 SYGVKD come from the germline V gene. V shed 4 bases and J 3 bases; nucleotides not matched to a gene: 2. The CDR3 is 13 residues long. CDR3 protein: CAISVTGHYGYTF. CDR3 DNA: TGTGCCATCAGTGTGACAGGGCACTATGGCTACACCTTC.